The rows below give T cell receptor beta chains drawn from one sample of a study of cytomegalovirus exposure and HLA in healthy donors. Generated by immunoSEQ multiplex PCR, the TCRdb table keeps only in-frame clones and is missing some. The data contain under 200,000 clones, roughly 84% of them singletons. The sequenced sample consisted of PBMCs. The source of these receptors is a male donor in good health and CMV-seronegative. Each CDR3 is given with its conserved first and last residue. Fields, in order: V gene, J gene, D gene, clone size, CDR3 DNA, CDR3 protein. The D gene is left open where the match is weak. A row's size may be missing; if present it is once, few, many or a size class.

TRBV9,TRBJ2-3,NA,NA,TGTGCCAGCAGCCCACACGCTTTCACAGATACGCAGTATTTT,CASSPHAFTDTQYF
TRBV10-3,TRBJ2-4,TRBD2,NA,TGTGCCATCAGTGAGGGACTAGCGGGAGGGCCCCACATTCAGTACTTC,CAISEGLAGGPHIQYF
TRBV10-3,TRBJ1-1,NA,few,TGTGCCATTATGACGGGGATGAACACTGAAGCTTTCTTT,CAIMTGMNTEAFF
TRBV19,TRBJ1-6,TRBD1,NA,TGTGCCAGTAGCCACAGGGGCGATAATTCACCCCTCCACTTT,CASSHRGDNSPLHF
TRBV28,TRBJ1-1,NA,NA,TGTGCCAGCAGGGGCCCAAGTACTGAAGCTTTCTTT,CASRGPSTEAFF
TRBV15,TRBJ1-6,NA,NA,TGTGCCACCAGCAGAGCCGCTAGATCCTTAGGTCTCCCCAGGGCTTCGTCTTCACCCCTCCACTTT,CATSRAARSLGLPRASSSPLHF
TRBV5-4,TRBJ1-4,TRBD1,NA,TGTGCCAGCAGCTTTACAGGGGCGAAGGGTGAAAAACTGTTTTTT,CASSFTGAKGEKLFF
TRBV15,TRBJ2-1,NA,NA,TGTGCCACCAGCAGAACTCGTAATGAGCAGTTCTTC,CATSRTRNEQFF
TRBV15,TRBJ2-7,NA,NA,TGTGCCACCAGCCAAGGGGGGACAGTGGATTACGAGCAGTACTTC,CATSQGGTVDYEQYF
TRBV28,TRBJ2-7,TRBD2,NA,TGTGCCAGCAGCGCGGGAGGGGTCGACGAGCAGTACTTC,CASSAGGVDEQYF
TRBV5-1,TRBJ2-1,TRBD2,NA,TGCGCCAGTAGGACTAGCGGGGGGCGGAATGAGCAGTTCTTC,CASRTSGGRNEQFF
TRBV9,TRBJ2-3,NA,NA,TGTGCCAGCAGCGTAGGACCGCCGGGGACAGATACGCAGTATTTT,CASSVGPPGTDTQYF
TRBV11-2,TRBJ1-4,NA,NA,TGTGCCAGCAGCTTAAGTACAGGCAATGAAAAACTGTTTTTT,CASSLSTGNEKLFF
TRBV18,TRBJ2-7,TRBD1,NA,TGTGCCAGCTCATCCGTGACCGGGACAGGGTGGGCCGAGCAGTACTTC,CASSSVTGTGWAEQYF
TRBV28,TRBJ2-3,NA,NA,TGTGCCAGCAGCCATAGTGAGGAAGGAGATACGCAGTATTTT,CASSHSEEGDTQYF
TRBV4-3,TRBJ1-1,NA,NA,TGCGCCAGCGGCCCAGACAGGAACACTGAAGCTTTCTTT,CASGPDRNTEAFF
TRBV14,TRBJ2-7,NA,NA,TGTGCCAGCAGCCAAGATGCGGGGTTTGGGTACGAGCAGTACTTC,CASSQDAGFGYEQYF
TRBV7-3,TRBJ2-3,NA,NA,TGTGCCAGCGGAGACCACAACACAGATACGCAGTATTTT,CASGDHNTDTQYF
TRBV27,TRBJ1-2,NA,NA,TGTGCCAGCAGTTCCGGGGCTAACTATGGCTACACCTTC,CASSSGANYGYTF
TRBV18,TRBJ1-2,TRBD1,NA,TGTGCCAGCTCACACCCTGGGACAGGACAGAACTATGGCTACACCTTC,CASSHPGTGQNYGYTF
TRBV5-5,TRBJ1-1,NA,few,TGTGCCAGCAGCCAGCTCGGCGGGGGCGGGAACACTGAAGCTTTCTTT,CASSQLGGGGNTEAFF
TRBV19,TRBJ1-2,TRBD1,NA,TGTGCCAGTCGGGACAGGGGGCTGAGCTATGGCTACACCTTC,CASRDRGLSYGYTF
TRBV29-1,TRBJ1-5,NA,NA,TGCAGCGTCGCCGACCCAGGTCAGCCCCAGCATTTT,CSVADPGQPQHF
TRBV12-5,TRBJ2-1,TRBD2,NA,TGCGCTAGTGGTTCCGGACTAGCGGGGAGGAGGGAGCAGTTCTTC,CASGSGLAGRREQFF
TRBV28,TRBJ2-7,TRBD2,few,TGTGCCAGCAGTTTGGGCGGGAGTATCTACGAGCAGTACTTC,CASSLGGSIYEQYF
TRBV15,TRBJ2-1,NA,NA,TGTGCCACCAGGAACCCTAGGGGGTATTACCCTGAGCAGTTCTTC,CATRNPRGYYPEQFF
TRBV19,TRBJ1-5,NA,once,TGTGCCAGTGCTCAGGGTCATAGCAATCAGCCCCAGCATTTT,CASAQGHSNQPQHF
TRBV19,TRBJ2-7,TRBD1,NA,TGTGCCAGTACCTTGGGGACAGGGGCTGGTTACGAGCAGTACTTC,CASTLGTGAGYEQYF
TRBV4-1,TRBJ2-7,TRBD2,NA,TGCGCCAGCAGCCAATCTAGCGGGAATGCCTACGAGCAGTACTTC,CASSQSSGNAYEQYF
TRBV7-2,TRBJ2-3,TRBD2,NA,TGTGCCAGCAGCTTTGGGGGTACGGGAGGGACAGATACGCAGTATTTT,CASSFGGTGGTDTQYF
TRBV6-1,TRBJ2-7,NA,NA,TGTGCCAGCAGTGGCCCTGTGGTCCTACGAGCCTACGAGCAGTACTTC,CASSGPVVLRAYEQYF
TRBV20-1,TRBJ1-1,NA,NA,TGCAGTGCTAGAGATCGGGGTGAAGCTTTCTTT,CSARDRGEAFF
TRBV5-4,TRBJ1-2,TRBD1,NA,TGTGCCAGCAGCTTGAAAGGGACAGGGGTAGATGGCTACACCTTC,CASSLKGTGVDGYTF
TRBV5-5,TRBJ2-2,NA,NA,TGTGCCAGCAGGTCTCAATTAGAAGGGGAGCTGTTTTTT,CASRSQLEGELFF
TRBV25-1,TRBJ2-1,TRBD2,NA,TGTGCCAGCAGTGACACTAGCGGGGGTTACCCCCTGGATGAGCAGTTCTTC,CASSDTSGGYPLDEQFF
TRBV18,TRBJ2-7,NA,NA,TGTGCCAGCTCACCGTCACTAGTGGGTTCCTACGAGCAGTACTTC,CASSPSLVGSYEQYF
TRBV5-1,TRBJ2-7,NA,NA,TGCGCCAGCAGCTTGGGTAGTTCTAGCTCCTACGAGCAGTACTTC,CASSLGSSSSYEQYF
TRBV5-1,TRBJ1-1,TRBD1,once,TGCGCCAGCAGCTTTGGCAGGGGGCCTCAGAACACTGAAGCTTTCTTT,CASSFGRGPQNTEAFF
TRBV2,TRBJ1-3,NA,NA,TGTGCCAGCAGTGCCACTGGAAACACCATATATTTT,CASSATGNTIYF
TRBV6-6,TRBJ1-5,TRBD1,few,TGTGCCAGCAGCGAAAGGGGGCACCCAAACGATGCCCAGCATTTT,CASSERGHPNDAQHF
TRBV7-9,TRBJ1-5,TRBD1,NA,TGTGCCAGCAGCAACGAGGGACAGGGGTATCAGCCCCAGCATTTT,CASSNEGQGYQPQHF
TRBV7-3,TRBJ2-1,TRBD2,NA,TGTGCCAGCAGCCTAGGACTAGCGGCTTCCTACAATGAGCAGTTCTTC,CASSLGLAASYNEQFF
TRBV5-4,TRBJ2-3,NA,NA,TGTGCCAGCAGCTTGGAGCGGACAGATACGCAGTATTTT,CASSLERTDTQYF
TRBV4-2,TRBJ2-7,TRBD2,NA,TGTGCCAGCAGCCAAGATTCGGGGGGAGGCTCCTACGAGCAGTACTTC,CASSQDSGGGSYEQYF
TRBV25-1,TRBJ1-1,NA,NA,TGTGCCAGCCTCTCGGGGGAAGGGGGGGCCGACACTGAAGCTTTCTTT,CASLSGEGGADTEAFF
TRBV9,TRBJ2-5,TRBD2,NA,TGTGCCAGCAGCGTAGCGGGGGGGATTCAAGAGACCCAGTACTTC,CASSVAGGIQETQYF